The clone carrying this T cell receptor beta chain was seen more than once but under ten times. The data belong to a study of cytomegalovirus exposure and HLA in healthy donors. The CDR3 spans 12 residues. V lost 6 bases and J 6 bases, leaving 9 bases between the germline ends. From germline, CDR1 is MNHNS and CDR2 SASEGT. PCR amplification relied on 60 Vbeta primers (plus 13 Jbeta primers). Sequencing used immunoSEQ multiplex PCR; TCRdb keeps in-frame clones, though not all of them. The profile shows 100,000 to 150,000 clones, approximately 82% of them singletons. This clonotype originated in a man aged 18 to 30 in good health and CMV-seropositive. The chain uses TRBV6-1 and TRBJ1-5, with D unresolved. Sequencing was performed on PBMCs. The CDR3 loop reads CASREAPQPQHF. The CDR3 DNA follows: TGTGCCAGCAGGGAGGCCCCTCAGCCCCAGCATTTT.